The following is a T cell receptor (beta chain) sequence with its context. Its antigen is unidentified. Amplification of TCR beta used genomic DNA extracted from peripheral blood. Multiplex touch-down PCR with TRB-A/B primers amplified rearranged V-D-J TRB sequences. MiXCR was run by TCRdb on the multiplex PCR reads, yielding one entry per CDR3 protein. The sample lists fewer than 7,000 distinct CDR3 sequences, about 32% occurring once. CDR1 and CDR2 (germline): SGHTA, FQGNSA. The CDR3 is 16 amino acids. V dropped 1 base and J dropped 5; count of bases not matched to a gene: 2. The sample belongs to a study of T cell repertoires in aging, cancer and after chemotherapy. Overall study results and limits: Untreated cancer patients had significantly lower blood TCR diversity than age-matched healthy donors. Median generation probability rose over the chemotherapy interval in each cancer cohort, suggesting rebound thymic output. Loss of evenness, beyond lost richness, contributed to age-related TCR diversity decline in cancer patients.

The V and J genes are TRBV7-2 and TRBJ2-2, with TRBD2 identical over 12 bases. The sequence was obtained from a human donor with a blood cancer. The sample comprised blood. The CDR3 bases are TGTGCCAGCAGCTTAGGACTAGCGGGAGAAACCGGGGAGCTGTTTTTT. Its protein is CASSLGLAGETGELFF.